One sample yielded the 4 T cell receptor beta chains listed below, sequenced in a study of CD8 T cells in Susac syndrome. An input of roughly 0.45 to 1 ug of RNA was subjected to reverse transcription using random hexamers. Each CDR3 protein is one row after TCRdb ran MiXCR on the immunoSEQ multiplex PCR reads. The table lists approximately 110,000 distinct CDR3 sequences, more than 85% of them singletons. Source material: CD8+ T cells from PBMCs. These receptors were collected from a human donor with multiple sclerosis.

V usage is TRBV3-1 and J usage is TRBJ2-5; perhaps TRBD2 as D (5 bases). The CDR3 extends over 15 amino acids. With 0 bases removed from V and 3 bases from J, the gap between germline ends came to 11 bases. Per the germline V gene, CDR1 is LGHDT and CDR2 is YNNKEL (reference sequence). CDR3 sequence (DNA): TGTGCCAGCAGCCAAGATTTCAGCGGCAAAGAGACCCAGTACTTC. Its translation: CASSQDFSGKETQYF.

The DNA of the CDR3 is TGTGCCACCAGCAGAGATCAGCACAGCACAGATACGCAGTATTTT. Amino acid sequence: CATSRDQHSTDTQYF. This rearrangement joins TRBV15 to TRBJ2-3, with D unresolved. Germline assignment: CDR1 LNHNV and CDR2 YYDKDF (reference sequence). V shed 0 bases and J shed 0 bases, with 7 bases lying between them. This CDR3 is built from 15 residues.

This clonotype was observed a single time. J is TRBJ1-1 and V is TRBV6-1, with no clear D. CDR1 is MNHNS, CDR2 SASEGT, per germline. V was cut by 3 bases and J by 11 bases, with 13 bases left in between. The CDR3 runs to 12 residues. The DNA for the CDR3 is TGTGCCAGCAGTGATGGGTGGTTGCACGCTTTCTTT. Translation gives CASSDGWLHAFF.

This clonotype has just one count. The chain carries TRBV5-4 and TRBJ1-1, with no clear D. The germline gives CDR1 SGHNT, CDR2 YYREEE (reference sequence). The V gene lost 0 bases and the J gene lost 5 bases, with 17 bases spanning the gap. CDR3 length equals 16 residues. This chain's CDR3 is CASSLGPGPQETEAFF. CDR3 sequence (DNA): TGTGCCAGCAGCTTGGGGCCGGGCCCCCAGGAGACTGAAGCTTTCTTT.